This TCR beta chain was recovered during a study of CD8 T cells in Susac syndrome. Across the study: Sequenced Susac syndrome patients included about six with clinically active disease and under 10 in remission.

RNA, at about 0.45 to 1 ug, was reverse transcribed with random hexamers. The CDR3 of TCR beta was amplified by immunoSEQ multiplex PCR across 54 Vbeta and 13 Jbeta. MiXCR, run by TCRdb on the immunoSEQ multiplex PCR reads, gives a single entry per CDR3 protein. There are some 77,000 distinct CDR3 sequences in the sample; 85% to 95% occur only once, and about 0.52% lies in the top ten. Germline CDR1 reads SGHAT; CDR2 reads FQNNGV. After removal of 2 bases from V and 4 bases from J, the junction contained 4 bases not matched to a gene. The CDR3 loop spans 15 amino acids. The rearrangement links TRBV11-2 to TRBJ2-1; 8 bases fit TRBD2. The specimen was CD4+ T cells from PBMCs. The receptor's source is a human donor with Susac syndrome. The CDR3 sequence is CASSLYGRGYNEQFF. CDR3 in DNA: TGTGCCAGCAGCTTATACGGGAGGGGGTACAATGAGCAGTTCTTC.